The 20 T cell receptor beta chains in this list originate from one sample, sequenced in a study of OX40 agonist ivuxolimab in advanced cancers. Libraries were prepared by immunoSEQ multiplex PCR; TCRdb keeps only in-frame clonotypes and omits some of them. The repertoire includes over 45,000 clones, 83% of them detected once, and approximately 1.1% sits in the top ten. The material was CD4+ or CD8+ T cells sorted from blood, obtained in a trial of the OX40 agonist ivuxolimab. These TCRs come from an adult with an advanced solid tumor such as melanoma, head and neck, liver or kidney cancer.

In DNA form, the CDR3 reads TGTGCCAGCAGCTTGCGGAGTTTACAAGAGACCCAGTACTTC. Protein product: CASSLRSLQETQYF. The chain employs TRBV5-5 and TRBJ2-5; D unclear. The CDR3 covers 14 residues. The ends were cut back, 1 base at V and 2 bases at J, with 9 bases in the middle. Looked up from germline, CDR1 is SGHKS and CDR2 is YYEKEE (reference sequence).

This chain links TRBV2 with TRBJ2-1, with 9 bases identical to TRBD1. Germline CDR1 and CDR2: SNHLY and FYNNEI. This CDR3 has 16 residues. With 7 bases clipped from V and 9 bases from J, the junction kept 16 bases outside the gene matches. The CDR3 nucleotides are TGTGCCAGCACCTTCCGAGGGACAGGGAAGAGGTCTGAGCAGTTCTTC. Translation gives CASTFRGTGKRSEQFF.

The CDR3 here is CASGGPGSYNEQFF. CDR3 sequence (DNA): TGTGCCAGCGGGGGCCCGGGCTCCTACAATGAGCAGTTCTTC. J is TRBJ2-1 and V is TRBV9, with D possibly being TRBD1 (6 bases). This CDR3 spans 14 amino acids. Germline V gene lookup returns CDR1 SGDLS and CDR2 YYNGEE. Trimming removed 7 bases from V and 0 bases from J, with 11 bases in between.

CDR3 protein: CASSRDRESTEAFF. As DNA, the CDR3 is TGTGCCAGCAGCCGGGACAGGGAAAGCACTGAAGCTTTCTTT. This chain uses TRBV7-2 with TRBJ1-1; 9 bases agree with TRBD1. CDR1 is SGHTA, CDR2 FQGNSA, per germline. With 5 bases clipped from V and 4 bases from J, the junction kept 5 bases outside the gene matches. There are 14 residues in the CDR3.

The J gene is TRBJ2-7, the V gene TRBV9; no firm D call. Germline assignment: CDR1 SGDLS and CDR2 YYNGEE. Trimming removed 3 bases at V and 6 bases at J, with 16 bases between. The CDR3 sequence is 14 residues long. CDR3 nucleotide sequence: TGTGCCAGCAGCGCGCCCACTATTCCCTCCGAGCAGTACTTC. Translated: CASSAPTIPSEQYF.

The CDR3 protein is CASSAYNEQFF. CDR3 in DNA: TGTGCCAGTAGCGCCTACAATGAGCAGTTCTTC. This chain joins TRBV7-2 and TRBJ2-1, with a weak D call TRBD2 (5 bases). Deletions cut 9 bases from V and 2 bases from J, with 5 bases between. Germline V gene sequence: CDR1 SGHTA, CDR2 FQGNSA. CDR3 length equals 11 residues.

The chain links TRBV4-1 to TRBJ2-7; D possibly corresponds to TRBD1 (6 bases). Germline V lookup: CDR1 MGHRA, CDR2 YSYEKL. The CDR3 is 15 amino acids. V gave up 0 bases and J gave up 2 bases, with 11 bases separating them. The CDR3 loop is CASSQESTGAYEQYF. The CDR3 DNA reads as TGCGCCAGCAGCCAAGAATCGACAGGAGCCTACGAGCAGTACTTC.

The gene calls are TRBV9 and TRBJ1-6; a weak D match, TRBD1 (5 bases). Germline CDR1 SGDLS, CDR2 YYNGEE. CDR3 length: 14 amino acids. Trimming removed 2 bases at V and 15 bases at J, with 18 bases between. The chain's CDR3 is CASSVQPGGLLLHF. The CDR3 nucleotides read TGTGCCAGCAGCGTCCAGCCCGGGGGACTTCTCCTCCACTTT.

The chain recombines TRBV25-1 with TRBJ1-4; 8 nucleotides agree with TRBD1. V trimming: 3 bases; J trimming: 6 bases; junction bases outside the gene matches: 12. In germline, CDR1 is MGHDK, CDR2 SYGVNS. This CDR3 comprises 17 residues. CDR3 protein: CASSDPASQGAYEKLFF. CDR3 nucleotide sequence: TGTGCCAGCAGTGATCCCGCTTCTCAGGGGGCCTATGAAAAACTGTTTTTT.

The chain employs TRBV4-1 and TRBJ2-1; 14 bases line up with TRBD2. V dropped 4 bases and J dropped 0; count of bases not matched to a gene: 8. This CDR3 has 19 amino acids. Per germline, CDR1 MGHRA and CDR2 YSYEKL. The CDR3, as DNA: TGCGCCAGCAGCCGGACGGGACTAGCGGGGGTTAGCTCCTACAATGAGCAGTTCTTC. Its protein product is CASSRTGLAGVSSYNEQFF.

The V gene is TRBV19, the J gene TRBJ1-6; D unresolved. The V and J ends lost 7 bases and 0 bases respectively, with 7 bases between them. Germline CDR1 LNHDA, CDR2 SQIVND (reference sequence). The CDR3 length is 14 residues. CDR3: CASTRSSYNSPLHF. In nucleotides, the CDR3 is TGTGCCAGTACTAGGAGCTCCTATAATTCACCCCTCCACTTT.

This CDR3 reads CASSLVAQSGANVLTF. CDR3 nucleotides: TGTGCCAGCAGCTTAGTCGCTCAATCTGGGGCCAACGTCCTGACTTTC. The V and J genes are TRBV11-2 and TRBJ2-6; D is uncertain. With 1 base removed from V and 1 base from J, the gap between germline ends came to 8 bases. The CDR3 totals 16 residues. Germline CDR1 SGHAT, CDR2 FQNNGV.

The chain uses TRBV7-2 and TRBJ2-7; D call uncertain. The CDR3 has 15 amino acids. The V end was cut by 1 base, the J end by 0 bases, with 10 bases between. Germline V gene data show CDR1 as SGHTA and CDR2 as FQGNSA. CDR3 region: CASSLDDSSSYEQYF. The CDR3 coding sequence is TGTGCCAGCAGCTTAGATGACTCGAGCTCCTACGAGCAGTACTTC.

Only one count was recorded for this clone. CDR3 in amino acids: CASSLTRTGELFF. The CDR3, as DNA: TGTGCCAGCAGCTTAACCCGGACCGGGGAGCTGTTTTTT. The gene calls are TRBV7-2 and TRBJ2-2; D remains unclear. The CDR3 consists of 13 residues. Germline V gene sequence: CDR1 SGHTA, CDR2 FQGNSA. Trimming shortened V by 2 bases and J by 5 bases, and 6 bases separated the two germline ends.

This chain uses TRBV29-1 with TRBJ2-3; D unresolved. This CDR3 region has 11 residues. The V gene's germline CDR1 is SQVTM and CDR2 ANQGSEA. V dropped 6 bases and J dropped 5 bases, with 9 bases sitting between them. The CDR3, as DNA: TGCAGCGTCGAGCTAGGAGATACGCAGTATTTT. This sequence encodes CSVELGDTQYF.

In this sample, this clone turned up a few times. The chain uses TRBV7-2 and TRBJ2-7, with 7 nucleotides matching TRBD2. Losses at the gene ends were 1 base for V and 0 bases for J; bases not matched to a gene: 6. Per germline, CDR1 SGHTA and CDR2 FQGNSA. This CDR3 is 16 amino acids long. The CDR3 spells CASSLGGGFSSYEQYF. The DNA of the CDR3 is TGTGCCAGCAGCTTAGGCGGGGGTTTTAGCTCCTACGAGCAGTACTTC.

The genes are TRBV7-8 and TRBJ2-5; 10 bases are shared with TRBD2. Unmatched junction bases numbered 6, after V lost 1 base and J lost 4 bases. This CDR3 region has 16 residues. Germline lookup yields CDR1 SGHVS and CDR2 FQNEAQ. Written as DNA, the CDR3 is TGTGCCAGCAGCTTAGTAGTAGCGGGGGGCCCAGAGACCCAGTACTTC. This translates into CASSLVVAGGPETQYF.

V is TRBV6-1 and J is TRBJ1-1; 8 bases line up with TRBD1. Germline V gives CDR1 MNHNS, CDR2 SASEGT. The CDR3 is made up of 13 amino acids. With 4 bases clipped from V and 6 bases from J, the junction kept 4 bases outside the gene matches. As DNA, the CDR3 is TGTGCCAGCAGTGCGATGACAGGGGCTGAAGCTTTCTTT. It yields the protein CASSAMTGAEAFF.

The V and J genes are TRBV5-1 and TRBJ2-7; TRBD1 might be the D (5 bases). Germline CDR1 and CDR2: SGHRS and YFSETQ. V was cut by 3 bases and J by 3 bases, with 13 bases left in between. The CDR3 is 14 amino acids. The CDR3, as DNA: TGCGCCAGCAGCTCTGTGACAGAGCACTACGAGCAGTACTTC. Its translation: CASSSVTEHYEQYF.

This clone has only a few counts. Here the CDR3 reads CASSPAGIGNQPQHF. CDR3 nucleotides: TGCGCCAGCAGCCCTGCCGGTATAGGAAATCAGCCCCAGCATTTT. V is TRBV4-3 and J is TRBJ1-5; D unresolved. Germline lookup yields CDR1 LGHNA and CDR2 YSLEER. Between the trimmed V and J ends, which lost 4 bases and 4 bases, there was a span of 14 bases. The CDR3 runs 15 residues.